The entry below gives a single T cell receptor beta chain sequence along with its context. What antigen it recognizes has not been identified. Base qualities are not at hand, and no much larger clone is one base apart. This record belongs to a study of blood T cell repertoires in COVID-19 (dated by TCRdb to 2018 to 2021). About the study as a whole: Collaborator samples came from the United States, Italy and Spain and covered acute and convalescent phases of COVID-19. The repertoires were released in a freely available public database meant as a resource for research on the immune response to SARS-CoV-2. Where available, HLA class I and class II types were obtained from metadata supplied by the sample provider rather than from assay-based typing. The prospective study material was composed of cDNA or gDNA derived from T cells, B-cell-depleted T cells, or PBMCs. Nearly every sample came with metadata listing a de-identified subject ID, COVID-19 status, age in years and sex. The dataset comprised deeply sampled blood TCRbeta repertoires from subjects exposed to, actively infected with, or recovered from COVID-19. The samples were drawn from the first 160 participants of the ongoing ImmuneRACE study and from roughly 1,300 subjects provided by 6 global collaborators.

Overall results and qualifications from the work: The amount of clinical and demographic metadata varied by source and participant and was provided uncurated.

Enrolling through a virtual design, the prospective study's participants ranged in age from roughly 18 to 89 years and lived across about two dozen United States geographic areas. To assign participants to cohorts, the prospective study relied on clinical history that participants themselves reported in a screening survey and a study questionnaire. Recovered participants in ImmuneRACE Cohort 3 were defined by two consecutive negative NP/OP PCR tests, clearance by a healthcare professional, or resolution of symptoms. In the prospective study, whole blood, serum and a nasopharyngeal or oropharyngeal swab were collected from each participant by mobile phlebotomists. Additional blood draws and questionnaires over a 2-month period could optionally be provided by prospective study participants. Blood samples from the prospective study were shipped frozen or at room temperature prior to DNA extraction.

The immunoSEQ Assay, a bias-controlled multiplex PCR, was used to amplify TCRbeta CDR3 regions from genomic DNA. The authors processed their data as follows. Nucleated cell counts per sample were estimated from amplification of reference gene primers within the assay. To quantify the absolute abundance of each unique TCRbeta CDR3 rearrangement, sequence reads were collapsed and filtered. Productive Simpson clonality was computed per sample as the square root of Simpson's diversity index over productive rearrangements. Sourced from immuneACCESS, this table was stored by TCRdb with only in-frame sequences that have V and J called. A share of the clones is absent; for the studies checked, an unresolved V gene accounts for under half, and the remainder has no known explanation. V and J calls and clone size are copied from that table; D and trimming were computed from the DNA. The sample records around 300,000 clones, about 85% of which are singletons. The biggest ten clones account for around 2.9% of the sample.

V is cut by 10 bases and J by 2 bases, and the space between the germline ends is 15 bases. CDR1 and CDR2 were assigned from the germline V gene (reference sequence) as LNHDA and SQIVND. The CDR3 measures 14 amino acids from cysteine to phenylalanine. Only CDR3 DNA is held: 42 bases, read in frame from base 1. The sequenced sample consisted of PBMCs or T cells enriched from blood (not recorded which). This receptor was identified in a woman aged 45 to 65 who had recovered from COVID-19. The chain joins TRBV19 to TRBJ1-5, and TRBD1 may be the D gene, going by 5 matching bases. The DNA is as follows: TGTGCCACCACAGGCTTGGGCGGCAATCAGCCCCAGCATTTT. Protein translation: CATTGLGGNQPQHF.